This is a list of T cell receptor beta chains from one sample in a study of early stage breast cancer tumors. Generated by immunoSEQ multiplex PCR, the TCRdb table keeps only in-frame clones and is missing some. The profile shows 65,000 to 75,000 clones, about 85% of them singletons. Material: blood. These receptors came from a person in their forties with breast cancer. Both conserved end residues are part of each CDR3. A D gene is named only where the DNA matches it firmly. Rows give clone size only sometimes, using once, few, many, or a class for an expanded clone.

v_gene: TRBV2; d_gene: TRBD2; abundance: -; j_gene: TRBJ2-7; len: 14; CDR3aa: CASSEQERETGQYF; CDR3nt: TGTGCCAGCAGTGAACAGGAGCGGGAGACGGGGCAGTACTTC
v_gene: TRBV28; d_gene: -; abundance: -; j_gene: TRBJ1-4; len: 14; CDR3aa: CASSLRGPNEKLFF; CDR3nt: TGTGCCAGCAGTTTAAGGGGCCCCAATGAAAAACTGTTTTTT
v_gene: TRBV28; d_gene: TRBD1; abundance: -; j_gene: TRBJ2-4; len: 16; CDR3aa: CASTATGVGAKNIQYF; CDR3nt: TGTGCCAGCACCGCGACAGGGGTTGGGGCCAAAAACATTCAGTACTTC
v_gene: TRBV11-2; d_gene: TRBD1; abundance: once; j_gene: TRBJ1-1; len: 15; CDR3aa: CASSLPDRVGTEAFF; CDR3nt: TGTGCCAGCAGCTTACCGGACAGGGTTGGGACTGAAGCTTTCTTT
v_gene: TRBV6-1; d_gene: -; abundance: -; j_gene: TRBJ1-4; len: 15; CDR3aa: CASSLPGKGNEKLFF; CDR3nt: TGTGCCAGCAGCCTCCCAGGCAAGGGTAATGAAAAACTGTTTTTT
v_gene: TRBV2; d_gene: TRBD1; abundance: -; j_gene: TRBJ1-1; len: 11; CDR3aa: CASTPGGVAFF; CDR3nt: TGTGCCAGCACTCCAGGGGGGGTAGCTTTCTTT
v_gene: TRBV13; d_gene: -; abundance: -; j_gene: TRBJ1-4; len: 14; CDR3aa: CASSSQGIGEKLFF; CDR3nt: TGTGCCAGCAGCTCCCAGGGGATTGGGGAAAAACTGTTTTTT
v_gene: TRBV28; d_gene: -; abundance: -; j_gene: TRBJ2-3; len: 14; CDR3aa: CASRSLHPTDTQYF; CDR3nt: TGTGCCAGCAGGTCACTACACCCCACAGATACGCAGTATTTT
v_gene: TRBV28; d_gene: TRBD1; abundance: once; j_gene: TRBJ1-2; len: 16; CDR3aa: CASRISTGQGRVGYTF; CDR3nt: TGTGCCAGCAGGATATCTACGGGACAGGGGAGAGTTGGCTACACCTTC
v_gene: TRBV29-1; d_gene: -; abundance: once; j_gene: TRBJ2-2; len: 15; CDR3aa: CSVEVKQANTGELFF; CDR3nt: TGCAGCGTTGAAGTGAAGCAAGCGAACACCGGGGAGCTGTTTTTT
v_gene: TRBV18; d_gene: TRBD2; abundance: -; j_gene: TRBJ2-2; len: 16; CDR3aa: CASSLQLATNTGELFF; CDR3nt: TGTGCCAGCTCACTGCAACTAGCGACGAACACCGGGGAGCTGTTTTTT
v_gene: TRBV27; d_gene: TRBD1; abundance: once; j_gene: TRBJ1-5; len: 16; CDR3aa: CASSLTGTGFGQPQHF; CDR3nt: TGTGCCAGCAGCCTCACCGGGACAGGGTTTGGTCAGCCCCAGCATTTT
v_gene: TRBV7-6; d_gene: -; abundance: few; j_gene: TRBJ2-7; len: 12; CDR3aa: CASSSFSYEQYF; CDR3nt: TGTGCCAGCAGCTCGTTTTCCTACGAGCAGTACTTC
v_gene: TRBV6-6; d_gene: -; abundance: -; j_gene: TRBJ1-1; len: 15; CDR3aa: CASSSPTRINTEAFF; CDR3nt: TGTGCCAGCAGTTCCCCGACCAGAATAAACACTGAAGCTTTCTTT
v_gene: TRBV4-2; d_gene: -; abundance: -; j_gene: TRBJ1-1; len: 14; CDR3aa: CASSHADRDPEAFF; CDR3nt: TGTGCCAGCAGCCACGCAGACCGGGACCCTGAAGCTTTCTTT
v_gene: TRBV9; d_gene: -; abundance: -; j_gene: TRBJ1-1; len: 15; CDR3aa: CASSPSGTKNTEAFF; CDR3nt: TGTGCCAGCAGCCCCTCCGGGACAAAGAACACTGAAGCTTTCTTT
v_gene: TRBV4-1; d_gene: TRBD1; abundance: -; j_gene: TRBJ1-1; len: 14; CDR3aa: CASSQDRGNTEAFF; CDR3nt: TGCGCCAGCAGCCAGGACAGGGGGAACACTGAAGCTTTCTTT